This T cell receptor beta chain was documented in a study of blood T cell repertoires in COVID-19. For the study at large: Italy, Spain and the United States were the sources of the convalescent and acute COVID-19 samples. T cells, B-cell-depleted T cells, or PBMCs supplied cDNA or gDNA.

The assay was immunoSEQ multiplex PCR, and TCRdb's table has in-frame clones only and misses some. The repertoire holds over 90,000 clones, with 91% as singletons. J was trimmed by 3 bases and V by 7 bases; bases with no gene match: 14. Germline V gene data show CDR1 as LNHDA and CDR2 as SQIVND (reference sequence). This CDR3 is 16 amino acids long. The chain combines TRBV19 with TRBJ2-7; TRBD2 matches at 8 bases. The receptor comes from a man aged 18-30 years with acute or convalescent COVID-19. Specimen: peripheral blood. The CDR3 nucleotides are TGTGCCAGTATCTGGCGGGAGGATCTAAGAAGCTACGAGCAGTACTTC. This translates into CASIWREDLRSYEQYF.